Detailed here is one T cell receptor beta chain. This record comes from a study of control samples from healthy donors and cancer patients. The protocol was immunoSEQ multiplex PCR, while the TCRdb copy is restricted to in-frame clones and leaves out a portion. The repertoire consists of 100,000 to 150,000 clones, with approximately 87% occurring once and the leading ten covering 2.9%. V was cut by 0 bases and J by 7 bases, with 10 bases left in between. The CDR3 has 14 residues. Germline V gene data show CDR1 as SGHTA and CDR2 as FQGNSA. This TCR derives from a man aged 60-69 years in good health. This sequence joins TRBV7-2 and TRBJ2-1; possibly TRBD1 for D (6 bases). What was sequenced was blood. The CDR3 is CASSLATGRNEQFF. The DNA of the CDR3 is TGTGCCAGCAGCTTAGCTACAGGGCGGAATGAGCAGTTCTTC.